The 9 T cell receptor beta chains listed next were all sequenced from one sample in a study of T cells in Graves' hyperthyroidism and ophthalmopathy. RNA transcripts served as the template for amplifying TCR beta CDR3 regions. TCR CDR3 regions were first amplified by RT-PCR with HTBI primers. TCRdb reprocessed the multiplex PCR reads via MiXCR and lists one record per CDR3 protein. The sample holds 550,000 to 700,000 distinct CDR3 sequences, roughly 46% seen once. The specimen sequenced was peripheral blood or thyroid tissue (not recorded which). These receptors were collected from an adult woman with Graves' disease, either hyperthyroidism or ophthalmopathy (not recorded which).

In this sample, this clonotype turned up a few times. The chain combines TRBV10-3 with TRBJ2-5, with D perhaps being TRBD1 or TRBD2 (5 bases each). This CDR3 is 14 amino acids long. Looked up from germline, CDR1 is ENHRY and CDR2 is SYGVKD. V was shortened by 2 bases and J by 7 bases, with 14 bases between the two germline ends. This CDR3 reads CAISEEGLGGTQYF. For the CDR3, the DNA is TGTGCCATCAGTGAGGAGGGCCTTGGGGGGACCCAGTACTTC.

The chain joins TRBV19 to TRBJ1-2, with D uncertain. The germline CDR1 and CDR2 sequences are LNHDA and SQIVND (reference sequence). This CDR3 has 14 amino acids. The V and J ends lost 3 bases and 4 bases respectively, with 12 bases between them. This CDR3 is CASSIQAGSYGYTF. The CDR3 region has the DNA TGTGCCAGTAGTATTCAGGCGGGGAGCTATGGCTACACCTTC.

This clonotype came up a few times. This chain's CDR3 is CAWSVRTGGRELFF. The CDR3 DNA reads as TGTGCCTGGAGTGTTAGGACAGGGGGCCGGGAGCTGTTTTTT. The rearrangement uses TRBV30 and TRBJ2-2, with 11 bases matching TRBD1. The trim removed 0 bases at V and 9 bases at J, leaving 3 bases unmatched. The CDR3 loop spans 14 amino acids. Germline values: CDR1 GTSNPN, CDR2 SVGIG (reference sequence).

The chain links TRBV9 to TRBJ2-6; TRBD2 is a possible D gene (6 bases). Trimming left V 4 bases short and J 8 bases short, with 16 bases between. Germline-derived CDR1 and CDR2 are SGDLS and YYNGEE. The CDR3 consists of 15 residues. The CDR3 loop is CASSPWVGGTNVLTF. The CDR3 DNA is TGTGCCAGCAGCCCGTGGGTTGGCGGGACCAACGTCCTGACTTTC.

This clonotype has at least ten counts. The rearrangement links TRBV29-1 to TRBJ1-1, with D possibly TRBD1 on 6 matching bases. Germline V gene data show CDR1 as SQVTM and CDR2 as ANQGSEA. Trimming stripped 6 bases from V and 5 bases from J, with 10 bases between. The CDR3 is 11 amino acids. CDR3 residues: CSVAGVTEAFF. CDR3 DNA sequence: TGCAGCGTGGCAGGGGTGACTGAAGCTTTCTTT.

The chain carries TRBV5-1 and TRBJ1-6; 9 positions match TRBD1. Trimming took 4 bases from V and 6 from J; bases not matched to a gene: 11. Germline V gene data show CDR1 as SGHRS and CDR2 as YFSETQ. The CDR3 length is 17 residues. This CDR3 reads CASSLRDRDGPNSPLHF. As DNA, the CDR3 is TGCGCCAGCAGCCTGCGGGACAGGGACGGGCCTAATTCACCCCTCCACTTT.

This clonotype was observed once. The V gene is TRBV6-1, the J gene TRBJ1-4; 9 bases are shared with TRBD1. There are 14 residues in the CDR3. Germline loops: CDR1 MNHNS, CDR2 SASEGT. V lost 7 bases to trimming and J lost 7 bases; unmatched junction nucleotides: 7. CDR3 protein: CASIRQGGPEKLFF. The CDR3 DNA sequence: TGTGCCAGCATCCGACAGGGGGGACCTGAAAAACTGTTTTTT.

This clonotype has at least ten counts. The J gene is TRBJ2-7, the V gene TRBV3-1, with TRBD1 as a possible D gene (5 bases). The CDR3 covers 14 residues. V lost 2 bases, J lost 3 bases, and 11 bases lay in between. Per germline, CDR1 LGHDT and CDR2 YNNKEL (reference sequence). The CDR3 sequence: CASSQTDKHYEQYF. CDR3 sequence (DNA): TGTGCCAGCAGCCAAACGGACAAGCACTACGAGCAGTACTTC.

The sample holds one count of this clonotype. The CDR3 ends on some other residue instead of the conserved phenylalanine or tryptophan, so this is likely a read error. The chain links TRBV24-1 to TRBJ1-5; a possible D gene is TRBD1 (6 bases). With 7 bases removed from V and 4 bases from J, the gap between germline ends came to 16 bases. This CDR3 contains 15 residues. The germline V gene encodes CDR1 KGHDR and CDR2 SFDVKD. DNA of the CDR3: TGTGCCACCAGGGAAACAGGGTTCCGAAATCAGCCCCAGCATCTT. This sequence encodes CATRETGFRNQPQHL.